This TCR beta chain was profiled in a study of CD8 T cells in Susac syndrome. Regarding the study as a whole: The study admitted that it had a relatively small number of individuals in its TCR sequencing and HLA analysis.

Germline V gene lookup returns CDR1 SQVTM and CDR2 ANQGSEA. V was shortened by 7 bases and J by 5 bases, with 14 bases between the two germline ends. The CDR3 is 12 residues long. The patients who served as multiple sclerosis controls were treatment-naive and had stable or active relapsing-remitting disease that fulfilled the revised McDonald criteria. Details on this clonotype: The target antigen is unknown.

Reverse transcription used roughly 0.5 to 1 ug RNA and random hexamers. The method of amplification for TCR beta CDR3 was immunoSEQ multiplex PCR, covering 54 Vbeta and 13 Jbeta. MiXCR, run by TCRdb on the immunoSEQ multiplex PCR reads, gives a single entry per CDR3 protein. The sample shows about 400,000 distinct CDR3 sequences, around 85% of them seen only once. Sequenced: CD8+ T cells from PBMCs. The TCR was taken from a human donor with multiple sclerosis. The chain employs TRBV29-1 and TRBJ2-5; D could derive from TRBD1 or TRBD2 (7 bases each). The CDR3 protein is CSGTGEGETQYF. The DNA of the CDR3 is TGCAGCGGCACAGGGGAGGGGGAGACCCAGTACTTC.